Listed below are T cell receptor beta chains from one sample, sequenced in a study of blood T cell repertoires in COVID-19. Repertoires were generated with immunoSEQ multiplex PCR, while TCRdb's copy carries only in-frame clones and drops some. The data show around 85,000 clones, with roughly 86% seen just once and 7.5% to 9.5% held by the top ten. Sequenced input: peripheral blood. Source of these receptors: a man over 45 with active COVID-19. CDR3s leave out the opening cysteine and the closing phenylalanine or tryptophan.

V	J	CDR3
TRBV4-2	TRBJ2-5	ASSQATGGIRETQY
TRBV14	TRBJ2-5	ASSHRGTQETQY
TRBV4-3	TRBJ2-2	ASSQEIEAVPNTGELF
TRBV6-6	TRBJ1-3	ASIKDSSGNTIY
TRBV6-1	TRBJ2-7	ASSVLWSGAVYEQY
TRBV6-5	TRBJ2-5	ASSSPGVVGETQY
TRBV18	TRBJ2-5	ASSSSSGRVETQY
TRBV7-2	TRBJ1-6	ASRKGQVFSSYNSPLH
TRBV4-2	TRBJ1-2	ASSQDVGFSGGYT
TRBV6-1	TRBJ1-1	ASSAEPGGPDTEAF
TRBV4-1	TRBJ2-3	ASSQGPRGDTQY
TRBV21-1	TRBJ2-7	ASNPGGSEQY
TRBV9	TRBJ2-1	ASSVALAGALIYNEQF
TRBV5-1	TRBJ1-3	ASSLGSGGTGNTIY
TRBV5-1	TRBJ1-6	ASGPGYKDSPLH
TRBV6-5	TRBJ1-2	ASSAGLRDGYT
TRBV6-5	TRBJ1-1	ASSYGGTEAF
TRBV7-9	TRBJ1-1	ASSLEGQSTEAF
TRBV19	TRBJ2-6	ASSVGLLSSGANVLT
TRBV11-3	TRBJ2-5	ASSSGQGETQY
TRBV27	TRBJ1-1	ASSWEVAPSTEAF
TRBV7-3	TRBJ2-2	ASSTYSGNTGELF
TRBV11-3	TRBJ2-3	ASSLLSRGASTDTQY
TRBV7-9	TRBJ2-7	ASSLALAGGSEQY
TRBV5-4	TRBJ1-2	ASRYVGTSNYGYT